This T cell receptor beta chain is from a study of regulatory T cells listed by TCRdb under 2018. Study-wide context: Between CD3G-deficient patients and healthy controls, the study compared T-cell receptor beta repertoires in sorted regulatory T cells, conventional CD4+ T cells and CD8+ T cells.

Summary of the overall study and its limitations: CD8+ T cells from patients showed a nonsignificant trend toward lower Shannon entropy than control CD8+ cells. Restricted unique TRB V-J pairs and skewed V and J gene usage were observed in patient repertoires, most markedly in regulatory T cells.

The table lists this clone with a few counts. No antigen is known for it. No clone much larger than this one lies a single base away; base qualities are absent. Evidence of autoimmunity was present in all CD3G-deficient patients, and the autoimmunity was more severe in two of the patients. Patients ranged from 2 to 39 years of age at testing and had reduced naive and increased memory CD4+ and CD8+ T-cell proportions. The patient group comprised a handful of individuals with CD3G deficiency. Patient samples and clinical data were obtained from an international physician network spanning the United States, Europe and Asia. Peripheral blood mononuclear cells were isolated by Ficoll density separation. CD3+ CD8+ CD4- T cells were isolated using a FACSAria cell sorter. The junction shows trimming of 5 bases on V and 4 bases on J, and the gene matches do not reach 9 bases of it. CDR1 is given as LNHDA and CDR2 as SQIVND, both from the germline V gene (reference sequence). From the cysteine through the phenylalanine, the CDR3 covers 16 amino acids. Only CDR3 DNA remains: 48 bases, in frame from the first base.

In the multiplex PCR, 52 forward TRBV primers and 13 reverse TRBJ primers were used, and assay-based and computational corrections were applied for amplification bias. Rearranged TRB loci were amplified from genomic DNA by multiplex PCR within the immunoSEQ assay. TRB amplicons were sequenced on an Illumina HiSeq platform. In the authors' own workflow: Custom algorithms error-filtered the raw sequences and aligned the raw sequences to reference gene sequences, after which the immunoSEQ online tools were used for analysis. Frequencies of productive and nonproductive TRB rearrangements were assessed among unique sequences as well as among total sequences. The likelihood of self-reactivity was estimated by examining two features, hydrophobicity and amino acid composition, of TRB CDR3 positions 6 and 7. Groups were compared by t tests, Mann-Whitney tests or two-way ANOVA performed in Prism software. TCRdb stores this immuneACCESS table with in-frame sequences only. Part of the clones is absent; in the studies checked, under half of the shortfall reflects unresolved V genes, and no reason is known for the rest. V, J and clone size are taken as reported in that table, and D and trimming were inferred from the DNA itself. The sample table holds approximately 9,000 clones, of which approximately 87% were seen once. Roughly a tenth of the sample is taken by the ten largest.

The rearranged chain carries TRBV19 and TRBJ2-1, with 9 middle bases fitting TRBD2. The specimen was CD8+ T cells sorted from blood. The sequence was obtained from a person aged 18-30 years with CD3G deficiency. The CDR3 is CASSSDGTSLYNEQFF. The nucleotides read TGTGCCAGTAGTTCAGATGGGACTAGCCTTTACAATGAGCAGTTCTTC.